This T cell receptor (beta chain) was obtained from a study of OX40 agonist ivuxolimab in advanced cancers. Study at large: Patients with prior anti-PD-1, anti-PD-L1 or anti-CTLA-4 therapy were eligible; 40% had some.

A note on this clone: Other DNA sequences in this sample translate to the same CDR3.

Assay: immunoSEQ multiplex PCR; the TCRdb copy retains only in-frame clones and omits some. In the table there are about 77,000 clones, about four fifths of which are singletons. J was trimmed by 8 bases and V by 0 bases; bases with no gene match: 4. This CDR3 has 15 residues. CDR1 MNHEY and CDR2 SVGAGI come from the germline V gene. With autoimmune disease history or systemic immunosuppression, patients were excluded. Sample: CD4+ or CD8+ T cells sorted from blood, taken in a trial of the OX40 agonist ivuxolimab. The TCR was taken from an adult with an advanced solid tumor such as melanoma, head and neck, liver or kidney cancer. The chain has TRBV6-5 and TRBJ1-6, with 7 positions matching TRBD1. The CDR3 protein is CASSYSRQGDSPLHF. The DNA for the CDR3 is TGTGCCAGCAGTTACTCGAGACAGGGAGATTCACCCCTCCACTTT.